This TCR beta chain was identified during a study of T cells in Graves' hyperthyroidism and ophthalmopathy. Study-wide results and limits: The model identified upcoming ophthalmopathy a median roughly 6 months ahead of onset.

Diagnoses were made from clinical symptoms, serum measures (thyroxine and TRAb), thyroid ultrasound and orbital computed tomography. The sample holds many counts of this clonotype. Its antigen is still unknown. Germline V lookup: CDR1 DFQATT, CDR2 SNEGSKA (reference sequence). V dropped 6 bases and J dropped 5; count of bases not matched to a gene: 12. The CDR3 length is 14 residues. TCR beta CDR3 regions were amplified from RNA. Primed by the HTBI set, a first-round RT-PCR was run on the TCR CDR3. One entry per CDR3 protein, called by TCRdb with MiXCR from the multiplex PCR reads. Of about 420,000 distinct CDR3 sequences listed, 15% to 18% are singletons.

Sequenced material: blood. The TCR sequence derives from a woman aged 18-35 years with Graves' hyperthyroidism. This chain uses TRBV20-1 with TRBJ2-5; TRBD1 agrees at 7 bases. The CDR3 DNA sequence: TGCAGTGCCGCCAGTAAGACAGGGTTGGAGACCCAGTACTTC. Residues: CSAASKTGLETQYF.